The 19 T cell receptor beta chains below were found in one sample sequenced in a study of T cells in Graves' hyperthyroidism and ophthalmopathy. TCR beta CDR3 sequences were amplified from RNA transcripts. The primer set for the first-round RT-PCR of the TCR CDR3 was HTBI. TCRdb reprocessed the multiplex PCR reads with MiXCR, giving one entry per CDR3 protein. This sample yields around 540,000 distinct CDR3 sequences, of which roughly 16% are seen a single time; 25% to 30% belongs to the top ten. Sequenced sample: blood. The source is a woman in her thirties with Graves' ophthalmopathy.

The chain recombines TRBV6-5 with TRBJ2-4, with 7 positions matching TRBD1. The germline V gene has CDR1 MNHEY and CDR2 SVGAGI. After removal of 0 bases from V and 1 base from J, the junction contained 6 bases not matched to a gene. The CDR3 totals 17 residues. CDR3 amino acids: CASSYSGTGEAKNIQYF. The CDR3 DNA reads TGTGCCAGCAGTTACTCAGGAACAGGGGAGGCCAAAAACATTCAGTACTTC.

This clonotype was observed many times. The chain carries TRBV3-1 and TRBJ2-3, with 7 positions matching TRBD2. The germline gives CDR1 LGHDT, CDR2 YNNKEL (reference sequence). The length of the CDR3 is 14 residues. V shed 2 bases, J shed 5 bases, and the junction held 4 bases outside the gene matches. Here the CDR3 reads CASSQLLAGDTQYF. The CDR3 bases are TGTGCCAGCAGCCAACTATTAGCGGGAGATACGCAGTATTTT.

This clonotype has more than one count but fewer than ten. The chain is built from TRBV4-3 and TRBJ2-3, with a weak D call TRBD2 (5 bases). CDR3 length: 18 amino acids. CDR1 LGHNA and CDR2 YSLEER come from the germline V gene. V lost 0 bases, J lost 3 bases, and 19 bases lay in between. The CDR3 nucleotides are TGCGCCAGCAGCCAAGAAGTAGTCTTGGGAGTAGGGACAGATACGCAGTATTTT. Translating gives CASSQEVVLGVGTDTQYF.

This clonotype was found a few times. V usage is TRBV19 and J usage is TRBJ1-2; D perhaps matches TRBD1 (6 bases). Germline V CDR1 and CDR2: LNHDA, SQIVND (reference sequence). With 5 bases removed from V and 7 bases from J, the gap between germline ends came to 14 bases. The CDR3 runs 13 residues. CDR3 residues: CASSPQGKGGYTF. CDR3 bases: TGTGCCAGTAGTCCCCAGGGGAAGGGTGGCTACACCTTC. Complete variable domain (other parts from reference TRBV19 and TRBJ1-2): DGGITQSPKYLFRKEGQNVTLSCEQNLNHDAMYWYRQDPGQGLRLIYYSQIVNDFQKGDIAEGYSVSREKKESFPLTVTSAQKNPTAFYLCASSPQGKGGYTFGSGTRLTVV.

This clonotype was observed at least ten times. The gene calls are TRBV11-2 and TRBJ2-5; D ambiguous. The length of the CDR3 is 13 residues. Germline assignment: CDR1 SGHAT and CDR2 FQNNGV. With 0 bases removed from V and 9 bases from J, the gap between germline ends came to 11 bases. The CDR3 nucleotides are TGTGCCAGCAGCTTAGAGCCTGGTACGGCCCAGTACTTC. Amino acid sequence: CASSLEPGTAQYF.

This clonotype was seen only a few times. The chain joins TRBV6-2 or TRBV6-3 to TRBJ2-7; TRBD1 is a possible D gene (5 bases). Germline V gene data show CDR1 as MNHEY and CDR2 as SVGEGT. Trimming left V 4 bases short and J 7 bases short, with 8 bases between. This CDR3 has 11 residues. CDR3 protein: CASSWGFEQYF. The CDR3 region has the DNA TGTGCCAGCAGTTGGGGCTTTGAGCAGTACTTC.

The chain combines TRBV6-5 with TRBJ1-1, with D maybe TRBD1 (5 bases). Trimming pared 0 bases from V and 8 bases from J, leaving 16 bases between. The germline V gene encodes CDR1 MNHEY and CDR2 SVGAGI. The CDR3 sequence is 15 residues long. CDR3 nucleotide sequence: TGTGCCAGCAGTTACTCGGGGATCTTGGGACCCGAAGCTTTCTTT. Its protein is CASSYSGILGPEAFF.

This clonotype occurred many times. The chain employs TRBV30 and TRBJ1-4; 8 bases map to TRBD1. V dropped 3 bases and J dropped 11; count of bases not matched to a gene: 8. The germline V gene has CDR1 GTSNPN and CDR2 SVGIG (reference sequence). The CDR3 runs to 13 residues. Written as DNA, the CDR3 is TGTGCCTGGAGCTATGGGACAGGAAAGAAACTGTTTTTT. It codes for CAWSYGTGKKLFF.

There are many counts of this clonotype. The chain combines TRBV27 with TRBJ2-1; TRBD2 matches at 8 bases. The V and J ends lost 7 bases and 9 bases, in that order; junction bases with no gene match: 8. CDR1 and CDR2 (germline): MNHEY, SMNVEV (reference sequence). The CDR3 contains 13 residues. The CDR3: CASKEAGDREQFF. The CDR3, as DNA: TGTGCCAGCAAGGAAGCGGGAGATCGTGAGCAGTTCTTC.

The chain is built from TRBV20-1 and TRBJ2-7; 12 nucleotides match TRBD2. Germline CDR1 is DFQATT and CDR2 is SNEGSKA (reference sequence). Germline trimming cut 6 bases from V and 0 bases from J; bases unmatched to any gene: 9. The CDR3 runs 16 residues. Written as DNA, the CDR3 is TGCAGTGCCTGGACTAGCGGGGCCCTAAGCTCCTACGAGCAGTACTTC. It yields the protein CSAWTSGALSSYEQYF.

This clonotype was counted a single time. This sequence joins TRBV6-1 and TRBJ1-5; 7 bases are shared with TRBD1. The CDR3 is made up of 12 amino acids. The ends lost 8 bases at V and 6 bases at J; junction bases unmatched: 4. Germline V gives CDR1 MNHNS, CDR2 SASEGT. Written as DNA, the CDR3 is TGTGCCAGCGGGTCAGGGGGTCAGCCCCAGCATTTT. Its protein is CASGSGGQPQHF.

This clonotype was seen only a few times. The chain has TRBV6-2 or TRBV6-3 and TRBJ2-1, with 8 bases matching TRBD1. This CDR3 has 14 residues. J lost 7 bases, V lost 5 bases, and 7 bases had no gene match. CDR1 is MNHEY and CDR2 is SVGEGT in the germline V gene. The CDR3 protein is CASSRQGTSNEQFF. CDR3 in DNA: TGTGCCAGCAGTAGACAGGGGACCTCAAATGAGCAGTTCTTC.

This clonotype was recorded at least ten times. V gene TRBV4-1 combines with J gene TRBJ1-5, with a weak D call TRBD1 (5 bases). This CDR3 is 16 amino acids long. The ends were cut back, 0 bases at V and 3 bases at J, with 12 bases in the middle. From germline, CDR1 is MGHRA and CDR2 YSYEKL. CDR3 DNA: TGCGCCAGCAGCCAAGAACGATCAGGGATCAATCAGCCCCAGCATTTT. Its protein product is CASSQERSGINQPQHF.

This clonotype was seen repeatedly, ten times or more. This chain joins TRBV4-2 and TRBJ1-4; 7 positions match TRBD1. The germline CDR1 and CDR2 sequences are LGHNA and YNFKEQ. This CDR3 has 16 amino acids. V shed 4 bases, J shed 4 bases, and the junction held 9 bases outside the gene matches. The CDR3, as DNA: TGTGCCAGCAGCCTTAGCGGGGACAGAGTTAATGAAAAACTGTTTTTT. This gives the protein CASSLSGDRVNEKLFF.

This clonotype was seen ten or more times. V gene TRBV6-6 combines with J gene TRBJ1-5; 9 bases fit TRBD1. This CDR3 spans 15 amino acids. Germline V gene data show CDR1 as MNHNY and CDR2 as SVGAGI (reference sequence). Trimming took 0 bases from V and 6 from J; bases not matched to a gene: 3. The DNA of the CDR3 is TGTGCCAGCAGTTACTCCGGACAGGGGAGTCAGCCCCAGCATTTT. It encodes CASSYSGQGSQPQHF.

CDR3 amino acids: CASLLTGGKLDTQYF. The CDR3 DNA sequence: TGTGCCAGCCTCCTTACAGGGGGGAAATTAGATACGCAGTATTTT. This rearrangement joins TRBV12-3 or TRBV12-4 to TRBJ2-3, with 8 bases matching TRBD1. The CDR3 sequence is 15 residues long. V lost 8 bases, J lost 5 bases, and 12 bases stayed unmatched.

The rearrangement links TRBV11-3 to TRBJ2-7; 13 nucleotides agree with TRBD2. Germline assignment: CDR1 SGHNT and CDR2 YENEEA. The V and J ends lost 1 base and 4 bases, in that order; junction bases with no gene match: 10. This CDR3 has 18 residues. The DNA of the CDR3 is TGTGCCAGCAGCTTAGGGGTGGGCACTAGCGGGAGGGCGTACGAGCAGTACTTC. This sequence encodes CASSLGVGTSGRAYEQYF.

This clonotype was counted only a few times. A much larger clone lies a single base off, so this may be a read error. V is TRBV20-1 and J is TRBJ2-3, with TRBD2 matching over 8 bases. Trimming cost V 3 bases and J 8 bases; bases outside gene matches: 13. This CDR3 region has 15 residues. Germline assignment: CDR1 DFQATT and CDR2 SNEGSKA (reference sequence). The CDR3 spells CSARIPGLGAGTQYF. The CDR3 DNA reads as TGCAGTGCTAGGATACCGGGACTAGGGGCAGGTACGCAGTATTTT.

The V call is TRBV5-6, the J call TRBJ1-1; D not resolved. Germline-derived CDR1 and CDR2 are SGHDT and YYEEEE. This CDR3 is 13 amino acids long. V lost 3 bases and J lost 5, with 11 bases in between. CDR3 loop: CASSSSPGTEAFF. In DNA, the CDR3 is TGTGCCAGCAGCTCATCTCCTGGGACTGAAGCTTTCTTT.